A selection of T cell receptor beta chains follows, all from one sample in a study of T cells after yellow fever vaccination. One entry per CDR3 protein, called by TCRdb with MiXCR from the 5' RACE reads. The table has some 340,000 distinct CDR3 sequences, roughly 3.9% seen once. The sample was PBMCs, taken 5 days after the yellow fever booster vaccination. The receptors stem from a man aged 18 to 35 who received the YFV17D yellow fever vaccine. Both conserved end residues are part of each CDR3. A D gene is named only where the DNA matches it firmly. Only some rows state a clone size, as once, few, many or a class for expanded clones.

many | TRBD2 | TRBJ2-5 | TRBV4-3 | TGCGCCAGCAGCCAAGAAGGCCCTAGCGGGCGGGAGACCCAGTACTTC | CASSQEGPSGRETQYF
few | - | TRBJ1-2 | TRBV2 | TGTGCCAGCTCAGGAGGGCCAGGGAGGTCCTACACCTTC | CASSGGPGRSYTF
- | - | TRBJ2-3 | TRBV25-1 | TGTGCCAGCAGTGAATACGATACGCAGTATTTT | CASSEYDTQYF
few | TRBD1 | TRBJ1-6 | TRBV5-1 | TGCGCCAGCAGCTGGGCAGGGGGCGGCTATAATTCACCCCTCCACTTT | CASSWAGGGYNSPLHF
- | - | TRBJ1-6 | TRBV12-3/TRBV12-4 | TGTGCCAGCAACCGAGATGGGGGGCGAGGTTCACCCCTCCACTTT | CASNRDGGRGSPLHF
- | TRBD1 | TRBJ2-5 | TRBV29-1 | TGCAGCTTAGGGGGCGCGGAACAAGAGACCCAGTACTTC | CSLGGAEQETQYF
many | TRBD2 | TRBJ2-1 | TRBV7-3 | TGTGCCAGCAGCTTGTCCCCTAGCGGGGGGGAATGGGACAATGAGCAGTTCTTC | CASSLSPSGGEWDNEQFF
few | - | TRBJ2-7 | TRBV27 | TGTGCCAGCAGTTTATTGGGTAGACAGTACGAGCAGTACTTC | CASSLLGRQYEQYF
- | TRBD1 | TRBJ1-1 | TRBV7-9 | TGTGCCAGCAGCCCACAGGGACAGGTGAACACTGAAGCTTTCTTT | CASSPQGQVNTEAFF
many | - | TRBJ2-5 | TRBV5-1 | TGCGCCAGCAGCCCGGGGGTGGAGACCCAGTACTTC | CASSPGVETQYF
- | TRBD1 | TRBJ1-6 | TRBV5-1 | TGCGCCAGCACCCCTCAGGGGGCCTATAATTCACCCCTCCACTTT | CASTPQGAYNSPLHF
many | - | TRBJ2-7 | TRBV4-1 | TGCGCCAGCAGCCATCTATCGGCAGGGGAGTACGAGCAGTACTTC | CASSHLSAGEYEQYF
- | - | TRBJ2-3 | TRBV7-9 | TGTGCCAGCAGTAAAAGGGCTTCCGGGCGTACGCAGTATTTT | CASSKRASGRTQYF
many | - | TRBJ2-4 | TRBV20-1 | TGCAGTGCTAAATGGCAAAGCATTCAGTACTTC | CSAKWQSIQYF
few | TRBD2 | TRBJ2-3 | TRBV3-1 | TGTGCCAGCAGCCCCGGGGGGGGGTCGGGCACAGATACGCAGTATTTT | CASSPGGGSGTDTQYF
many | - | TRBJ1-6 | TRBV20-1 | TGCAGTGCTGAACAGAGCTCCTATAATTCACCCCTCCACTTT | CSAEQSSYNSPLHF
many | TRBD2 | TRBJ2-1 | TRBV5-1 | TGCGCCAGCAGCTTGCGAGGGACTAGCGGGTATGATGAGCAGTTCTTC | CASSLRGTSGYDEQFF
many | - | TRBJ2-1 | TRBV5-1 | TGCGCCAGCAGCCTGGACCCCGACCGGCCCAATGAGCAGTTCTTC | CASSLDPDRPNEQFF
few | TRBD1 | TRBJ2-2 | TRBV24-1 | TGTGCCACCAGTGATCGGACAGGGGGGAACACCGGGGAGCTGTTTTTT | CATSDRTGGNTGELFF
- | - | TRBJ1-2 | TRBV7-9 | TGTGCCAGCAGCTTCCCCACAGAGCTTAACTATGGCTACACCTTC | CASSFPTELNYGYTF
many | - | TRBJ1-4 | TRBV6-5 | TGTGCCAGCAGGACGGGCAGGGAAAAACTGTTTTTT | CASRTGREKLFF
- | - | TRBJ1-2 | TRBV3-1 | TGTGCCAGCAGCCAAGTTACCTATGGCTACACCTTC | CASSQVTYGYTF
few | - | TRBJ2-7 | TRBV4-3 | TGCGCCAGCAGCCTCCAGCGGGGGACAGGAACCTACGAGCAGTACTTC | CASSLQRGTGTYEQYF
many | - | TRBJ2-1 | TRBV20-1 | TGCAGTGCTAGAGTAGGCGGCGGCTCCTACAATGAGCAGTTCTTC | CSARVGGGSYNEQFF
- | - | TRBJ2-5 | TRBV7-9 | TGTGCCAGCATTCTCGGCCCCCGGGAGACCCAGTACTTC | CASILGPRETQYF
many | - | TRBJ2-1 | TRBV11-3 | TGTGCCAGCAGCGTTGGACAGTCGAGCTCCTACAATGAGCAGTTCTTC | CASSVGQSSSYNEQFF
many | - | TRBJ1-1 | TRBV29-1 | TGCAGCGGGTCCTCGGGGGTCGGGACTGAAGCTTTCTTT | CSGSSGVGTEAFF
- | - | TRBJ1-1 | TRBV6-5 | TGTGCCAGCAGTACCCGCCGGGGGGTCACTGAAGCTTTCTTT | CASSTRRGVTEAFF
- | - | TRBJ1-1 | TRBV5-5 | TGTGCCAGCAGCTTGACGCCCCGGATCGAAGCTTTCTTT | CASSLTPRIEAFF
- | - | TRBJ1-1 | TRBV4-1 | TGCGCCAGCAGCCAAGATCTCCAGGGAACTGAAGCTTTCTTT | CASSQDLQGTEAFF
- | TRBD1 | TRBJ2-7 | TRBV4-1 | TGCGCCAGCAGCCACCTGACAGGGTTCGTCAACGAGCAGTACTTC | CASSHLTGFVNEQYF
- | TRBD1 | TRBJ2-7 | TRBV5-4 | TGTGCCAGCAGCTCGAGACAGGGAACGGGCGAGCAGTACTTC | CASSSRQGTGEQYF
- | - | TRBJ2-3 | TRBV21-1 | TGTGCCAGCAGCAAAGAGGGCGGGGACCACACAGATACGCAGTATTTT | CASSKEGGDHTDTQYF
few | - | TRBJ2-6 | TRBV20-1 | TGCAGTGCTCTGCGAGGCTCTGGGGCCAACGTCCTGACTTTC | CSALRGSGANVLTF
many | - | TRBJ2-5 | TRBV10-3 | TGTGCCATCAGTGCGGGGGCAGAGACCCAGTACTTC | CAISAGAETQYF
- | - | TRBJ1-2 | TRBV30 | TGTGCCTGGAGTGTTTTCAGGGGTGAATATGGCTACACCTTC | CAWSVFRGEYGYTF
- | - | TRBJ2-5 | TRBV4-3 | TGCGCCAGCAGCCAAGCCCTCTCGTGGACAGAAGAGACCCAGTACTTC | CASSQALSWTEETQYF
- | - | TRBJ2-7 | TRBV11-2 | TGTGCCAGCAGCTTACGCCCGGGAATCTACGAGCAGTACTTC | CASSLRPGIYEQYF
- | TRBD1 | TRBJ1-1 | TRBV18 | TGTGCCAGCTCACCACCGGGGACAGTTGAAGCTTTCTTT | CASSPPGTVEAFF
many | - | TRBJ2-6 | TRBV7-3 | TGTGCCAGCAGCCTCCAGGGCCCTGGGGCCAACGTCCTGACTTTC | CASSLQGPGANVLTF
many | - | TRBJ2-2 | TRBV2 | TGTGCCAGCAGTGCGTTAGAAGGGGAGCTGTTTTTT | CASSALEGELFF